This T cell receptor (beta chain) was identified in a study of metastatic and nonmetastatic thyroid tumors. Study background: Repertoires from malignant and benign thyroid patients were compared across blood and tumor or nodule tissue.

TCRdb re-called clones via MiXCR from the PCR reads. This sample carries some 33,000 clones, 15% of them seen once, and the ten largest clones take about 19%. Germline loops: CDR1 KGHSH, CDR2 LQKENI. The CDR3 runs to 18 residues. Trimming shortened V by 3 bases and J by 1 base, and 18 bases separated the two germline ends. Each patient went into thyroid surgery without having received any treatment. Study-wide results and caveats: Reportedly, malignant thyroid tumors had significantly higher TCR beta diversity than benign nodules, in blood and tumor.

At least ten counts were recorded for this clone. What it binds is unknown. The TCR was taken from a male donor with papillary thyroid cancer or a benign thyroid nodule (not recorded which). Some clones in this sample may be carry-over from other donors' samples. This chain links TRBV18 with TRBJ2-2; the D gene could be TRBD1 or TRBD2 (5 bases each). The specimen was blood. The CDR3 DNA is TGTGCCAGCTCACCCCCGGCACAGGACTTTTTGAACACCGGGGAGCTGTTTTTT. Residues: CASSPPAQDFLNTGELFF.